The following is a T cell receptor (beta chain) sequence with its context. Seattle researchers signed up patients amid active infection and tracked them longitudinally. CDR3 length equals 13 residues. Germline-derived CDR1 and CDR2 are SGHAT and FQDESV (reference sequence). Trimming stripped 4 bases from V and 4 bases from J, with 10 bases between. Authors' analysis steps: Reference gene primer amplification yielded estimated nucleated cell counts. Profiling relied on immunoSEQ multiplex PCR, and the TCRdb table lists in-frame clones only, not all of them. The V and J calls and clone size are taken from that table; D and trimming were inferred from the DNA. The data contain some 290,000 clones, 85% to 90% of them singletons. The sample belongs to a study of blood T cell repertoires in COVID-19. On the study more broadly: The United States, Italy and Spain were the sources of the acute and convalescent COVID-19 samples. T cells, B-cell-depleted T cells, or PBMCs provided the cDNA or gDNA that served as material.

The origin of this receptor is a woman in her twenties or thirties with COVID-19, enrolled during active disease. The sequenced sample was peripheral blood. The rearrangement links TRBV11-1 to TRBJ1-1; D gene unclear. This CDR3 is CASSSRFVTEAFF. CDR3 nucleotides: TGTGCCAGCAGCTCGAGGTTCGTCACTGAAGCTTTCTTT.